A single T cell receptor (beta chain) is shown here with its context. What it recognizes is unknown. These data come from a study of T cell responses to AZD1222 COVID-19 vaccine. About the study: The analysis combined second doses at about 4 or about 12 weeks. General study findings and limits: Every sample of the repertoires postdated the peak T cell response.

This table comes from immunoSEQ multiplex PCR, and its TCRdb copy is limited to in-frame clones, with some not included. The table has under 80,000 clones, around 88% seen once. This clonotype was sampled from an adult in good health. The specimen was peripheral blood, collected on day 0 of AZD1222 vaccination.

The CDR3 is CAWSGSWNEQFF. CDR3 coding DNA: TGTGCCTGGAGTGGATCCTGGAATGAGCAGTTCTTC. The J gene is TRBJ2-1, the V gene TRBV30; D unresolved. The germline V gene has CDR1 GTSNPN and CDR2 SVGIG (reference sequence). V gave up 1 base and J gave up 7 bases, with 8 bases separating them. The CDR3 is 12 residues long.